The sequence of this TCR beta chain was determined in a study of T cells in Graves' hyperthyroidism and ophthalmopathy. As for the study in general: Peripheral blood specimens were obtained at initial diagnosis, prior to any treatment. Whole-study results and caveats: In the analysis, a 13 V-J model separated ophthalmopathy from stable hyperthyroidism. Blood also carried most thyroid clonotypes expanded above 0.001.

Diagnoses were made from clinical symptoms, serum measures (thyroxine and TRAb), thyroid ultrasound and orbital computed tomography. RNA transcripts provided the source from which TCR beta CDR3 regions were amplified. RT-PCR in the first round (using the HTBI primer set) targeted the TCR CDR3. TCRdb analysed the multiplex PCR reads with MiXCR anew, one entry per CDR3 protein. This sample has hundreds of thousands of distinct CDR3 sequences, with approximately 15% found just once. V lost 8 bases, J lost 1 base, and 6 bases stayed unmatched. Germline V gene lookup returns CDR1 MDHEN and CDR2 SYDVKM. This CDR3 contains 15 residues. This clonotype occurred many times. Its specificity is not known.

The chain uses TRBV28 and TRBJ2-1, with TRBD2 matching 9 bases. The sequencing sample was made of blood. The sequence was obtained from a woman in her twenties or thirties with Graves' hyperthyroidism that later progressed to Graves' ophthalmopathy. The CDR3 DNA sequence: TGTGCCAGCGGGAAAGCGGGAGGATCCTACAATGAGCAGTTCTTC. Translation: CASGKAGGSYNEQFF.